One and the same sample provided the 27 T cell receptor beta chains below, sequenced in a study of cytomegalovirus exposure and HLA in healthy donors. PCR was performed using 60 Vbeta and 13 Jbeta primers. Sequencing used immunoSEQ multiplex PCR; TCRdb keeps in-frame clones, though not all of them. The sample yields roughly 58,000 clones, around 83% seen once. The sequencing input was PBMCs. All receptors come from a human donor in good health.

The chain links TRBV4-1 to TRBJ2-1; 9 bases match TRBD2. Germline CDR1 is MGHRA and CDR2 is YSYEKL. Trimming removed 5 bases from V and 13 bases from J; junction bases left unmatched: 15. The CDR3 sequence is 15 residues long. The CDR3: CASSTRTRLAVYQFF. The CDR3 region has the DNA TGCGCCAGCAGCACGCGAACCCGACTAGCGGTTTATCAGTTCTTC.

This chain joins TRBV18 and TRBJ2-7; no clear D gene. Trimming took 6 bases from V and 0 from J, leaving 12 bases between them. The CDR3 is 14 residues long. Germline CDR1 is KGHSH and CDR2 is LQKENI. The CDR3 is CASSNTASSYEQYF. In nucleotides, the CDR3 is TGTGCCAGCTCCAACACAGCAAGCTCCTACGAGCAGTACTTC.

The count of this clone is one. The J gene is TRBJ2-1, the V gene TRBV11-2; 7 bases line up with TRBD1. Germline V lookup: CDR1 SGHAT, CDR2 FQNNGV. With V trimmed by 1 base and J by 0 bases, 6 bases remained unmatched. The CDR3 sequence is 17 residues long. CDR3: CASSLVPQGSSYNEQFF. DNA of the CDR3: TGTGCCAGCAGCTTAGTTCCACAGGGGAGCTCCTACAATGAGCAGTTCTTC. The entire variable domain, with the rest obtained from reference TRBV11-2 and TRBJ2-1, is as follows: EAGVAQSPRYKIIEKRQSVAFWCNPISGHATLYWYQQILGQGPKLLIQFQNNGVVDDSQLPKDRFSAERLKGVDSTLKIQPAKLEDSAVYLCASSLVPQGSSYNEQFFGPGTRLTVL.

This chain links TRBV2 with TRBJ2-5; TRBD2 matches at 11 bases. Germline V gene data show CDR1 as SNHLY and CDR2 as FYNNEI. The CDR3 loop spans 13 amino acids. Trimming removed 6 bases from V and 4 bases from J; junction bases left unmatched: 1. The CDR3 DNA follows: TGTGCCAGCAGCGGGACTAGCGGAGAGACCCAGTACTTC. Translated: CASSGTSGETQYF.

V and J are TRBV6-6 and TRBJ2-5, with 7 bases fitting TRBD2. The DNA end is a closer match to TRBJ2-7, so the J assignment may be wrong. Germline CDR1 reads MNHNY; CDR2 reads SVGAGI (reference sequence). This CDR3 contains 14 residues. The CDR3 here is CASSYSGGTYEQYF. In DNA, the CDR3 is TGTGCCAGCAGTTACTCGGGGGGGACCTACGAGCAGTACTTC.

The gene calls are TRBV30 and TRBJ2-2, with 9 bases identical to TRBD1. CDR1 GTSNPN and CDR2 SVGIG come from the germline V gene (reference sequence). V dropped 6 bases and J dropped 5; count of bases not matched to a gene: 13. The CDR3 is made up of 16 amino acids. The CDR3 loop is CACKTGTGLGTGELFF. CDR3 bases: TGTGCCTGTAAAACCGGGACAGGGCTAGGTACCGGGGAGCTGTTTTTT.

This clone was detected only a few times. This chain connects TRBV4-2 to TRBJ2-7; no clear D gene. V was cut by 0 bases and J by 0 bases, with 6 bases left in between. The CDR3 has 14 amino acids. CDR1 is LGHNA and CDR2 is YNFKEQ in the germline V gene. CDR3: CASSQDLVSYEQYF. DNA for the CDR3: TGTGCCAGCAGCCAAGATTTAGTCTCCTACGAGCAGTACTTC.

The rearrangement joins TRBV2 to TRBJ2-5; 11 bases match TRBD2. The CDR3 extends over 16 amino acids. The trim removed 4 bases at V and 4 bases at J, leaving 8 bases unmatched. From germline, CDR1 is SNHLY and CDR2 FYNNEI. In nucleotides, the CDR3 is TGTGCCAGCAGTGGCTGGGGGACTAGCGGTAGAGAGACCCAGTACTTC. Protein: CASSGWGTSGRETQYF.

The chain recombines TRBV18 with TRBJ1-6, with D possibly TRBD1 on 6 matching bases. CDR1 KGHSH and CDR2 LQKENI come from the germline V gene. CDR3 length: 15 amino acids. V lost 0 bases and J lost 6, with 9 bases in between. This CDR3 reads CASSPPTGPNSPLHF. Written as DNA, the CDR3 is TGTGCCAGCTCACCACCGACAGGACCTAATTCACCCCTCCACTTT.

This clone appeared a few times. The gene calls are TRBV28 and TRBJ2-2; 7 nucleotides agree with TRBD1. The CDR3 sequence is 14 residues long. Trimming removed 6 bases from V and 3 bases from J; junction bases left unmatched: 4. Looked up from germline, CDR1 is MDHEN and CDR2 is SYDVKM. This CDR3 is CASRIQGHTGELFF. CDR3 DNA sequence: TGTGCCAGCAGGATACAGGGGCACACCGGGGAGCTGTTTTTT.

The chain couples TRBV6-6 to TRBJ1-5; 8 bases are a match to TRBD1. This CDR3 has 15 amino acids. The germline gives CDR1 MNHNY, CDR2 SVGAGI (reference sequence). J was trimmed by 3 bases and V by 2 bases; bases with no gene match: 3. The DNA of the CDR3 is TGTGCCAGCAGTTACGCGGGACAGGACAATCAGCCCCAGCATTTT. This translates into CASSYAGQDNQPQHF.

This clone was counted between two and nine times. The CDR3: CASSFLVGAGRTGNTIYF. CDR3 DNA sequence: TGTGCCAGCAGCTTCCTTGTTGGGGCAGGGAGGACTGGAAACACCATATATTTT. The rearrangement joins TRBV7-9 to TRBJ1-3; D is possibly TRBD1 (5 bases). The germline CDR1 and CDR2 sequences are SEHNR and FQNEAQ (reference sequence). The CDR3 runs 18 residues. V lost 3 bases to trimming and J lost 2 bases, with 20 bases between them.

This chain connects TRBV4-1 to TRBJ2-1; 11 bases agree with TRBD2. The CDR3 spans 16 residues. The V gene's germline CDR1 is MGHRA and CDR2 YSYEKL. Trimming at V came to 4 bases and at J to 9 bases, leaving 11 bases not matched to a gene. The CDR3 reads CASSLRLAGTVGEQFF. The CDR3 DNA sequence: TGCGCCAGCAGCCTTAGACTAGCGGGGACTGTGGGTGAGCAGTTCTTC.

The rearrangement uses TRBV19 and TRBJ1-5; D unclear. The CDR3 length is 15 residues. Germline V CDR1 and CDR2: LNHDA, SQIVND (reference sequence). V gave up 8 bases and J gave up 0 bases, with 14 bases separating them. CDR3: CASVPGPNSNQPQHF. The CDR3, as DNA: TGTGCCAGTGTACCAGGCCCGAATAGCAATCAGCCCCAGCATTTT.

This sequence joins TRBV5-1 and TRBJ2-2, with D possibly matching TRBD2 (5 bases). Trimming left V 5 bases short and J 6 bases short, with 20 bases between. The CDR3 has 16 amino acids. The germline V gene has CDR1 SGHRS and CDR2 YFSETQ. The CDR3 region has the DNA TGCGCCAGCAGACTATGGTCTAGCTCATTCGCCGGGGAGCTGTTTTTT. As protein: CASRLWSSSFAGELFF.

This clone was seen a few times. The chain has TRBV10-3 and TRBJ2-3; D is possibly TRBD2 (6 bases). This CDR3 spans 15 amino acids. V lost 2 bases, J lost 0 bases, and 9 bases lay in between. Germline CDR1 and CDR2: ENHRY and SYGVKD. Here the CDR3 reads CAISEGGSSTDTQYF. The CDR3, as DNA: TGTGCCATCAGTGAGGGAGGGAGTAGCACAGATACGCAGTATTTT.

This rearrangement joins TRBV11-1 to TRBJ1-4; 7 positions match TRBD1. This CDR3 has 15 residues. From germline, CDR1 is SGHAT and CDR2 FQDESV (reference sequence). V trimming: 4 bases; J trimming: 5 bases; junction bases outside the gene matches: 7. The CDR3: CASSSAGQINEKLFF. The CDR3 coding sequence is TGTGCCAGCAGCTCCGCGGGACAGATAAATGAAAAACTGTTTTTT.

This chain links TRBV6-1 with TRBJ2-1; 12 nucleotides line up with TRBD2. With V trimmed by 5 bases and J by 10 bases, 9 bases remained unmatched. Germline assignment: CDR1 MNHNS and CDR2 SASEGT. The CDR3 totals 15 residues. The CDR3 DNA sequence: TGTGCCAGCAGTTGGACTAGCGGGGATCCTCTCGAGCAGTTCTTC. Protein: CASSWTSGDPLEQFF.

This clone has a single count. The chain employs TRBV7-5 and TRBJ2-1; TRBD1 is the table's D call, not checked against the DNA. TRBV7-5 is termed a pseudogene. The length of the CDR3 is 15 residues. For the CDR3, the DNA is TGTGCCAGAAACAAAAGGGGAAGCTCCTACAATGAGCAGTTCTTC. Residues: CARNKRGSSYNEQFF.

The chain has TRBV2 and TRBJ2-5; TRBD2 aligns across 14 bases. Germline values: CDR1 SNHLY, CDR2 FYNNEI. Trimming cost V 11 bases and J 5 bases; bases outside gene matches: 10. The CDR3 totals 15 residues. The CDR3 DNA is TGTGCCTCTCGCCTTCGACTAGCGGGAGGGGAGACCCAGTACTTC. Amino acid sequence: CASRLRLAGGETQYF.

The rearrangement joins TRBV6-5 to TRBJ2-7; 11 bases fit TRBD1. The CDR3 totals 14 residues. From germline, CDR1 is MNHEY and CDR2 SVGAGI. The trim removed 10 bases at V and 6 bases at J, leaving 11 bases unmatched. CDR3 in DNA: TGTGCCACCCCGGACAGGGGGCGAGTGGGCGAGCAGTACTTC. This sequence encodes CATPDRGRVGEQYF.

This chain uses TRBV5-1 with TRBJ1-1, with D unresolved. CDR1 is SGHRS and CDR2 is YFSETQ in the germline V gene. The CDR3 spans 12 residues. V gave up 2 bases and J gave up 5 bases, with 7 bases separating them. The CDR3 nucleotides are TGCGCCAGCAGCTTACGGGGAACTGAAGCTTTCTTT. It codes for CASSLRGTEAFF.

This clone was detected only a few times. The chain has TRBV6-1 and TRBJ1-2; the D gene is possibly TRBD1 (5 bases). The CDR3 is 12 amino acids. V was shortened by 2 bases and J by 7 bases, with 8 bases between the two germline ends. Germline V gene lookup returns CDR1 MNHNS and CDR2 SASEGT. The CDR3 loop is CASSEWGVGYTF. The CDR3 DNA reads TGTGCCAGCAGTGAATGGGGGGTTGGCTACACCTTC.

This chain connects TRBV2 to TRBJ2-2; TRBD1 matches 9 bases. The CDR3 totals 16 residues. The ends lost 6 bases at V and 4 bases at J; junction bases unmatched: 9. Germline V gene sequence: CDR1 SNHLY, CDR2 FYNNEI. The CDR3 sequence is CASRDRGKWGTGELFF. CDR3 DNA sequence: TGTGCCAGCAGGGACAGGGGAAAGTGGGGCACCGGGGAGCTGTTTTTT.

The rearrangement uses TRBV10-1 and TRBJ1-5; D is perhaps TRBD1 (6 bases). V lost 0 bases and J lost 0, with 15 bases in between. Germline V gene data show CDR1 as WNHNN and CDR2 as SYGVQD (reference sequence). CDR3 length: 18 residues. CDR3 in amino acids: CASSESETGSYSNQPQHF. CDR3 sequence (DNA): TGCGCCAGCAGTGAGTCGGAAACAGGGTCATATAGCAATCAGCCCCAGCATTTT.

V and J are TRBV7-8 and TRBJ1-2; D not resolved. Germline CDR1 reads SGHVS; CDR2 reads FQNEAQ. There are 13 residues in the CDR3. Between the trimmed V and J ends, which lost 1 base and 0 bases, there was a span of 3 bases. The CDR3 is CASSLEPNYGYTF. The DNA of the CDR3 is TGTGCCAGCAGCTTAGAGCCTAACTATGGCTACACCTTC.

This clone was seen a few times. This sequence joins TRBV7-9 and TRBJ2-1; TRBD1 aligns across 8 bases. The J segment lost 8 bases and the V segment lost 4 bases, leaving 16 bases of the junction unmatched. The CDR3 consists of 17 residues. Germline assignment: CDR1 SEHNR and CDR2 FQNEAQ (reference sequence). The CDR3 sequence is CASSWTGTGLAGDEQFF. In nucleotides, the CDR3 is TGTGCCAGCAGCTGGACCGGGACAGGCCTCGCGGGTGATGAGCAGTTCTTC.